One sample yielded the 20 T cell receptor beta chains listed below, sequenced in a study of cytomegalovirus exposure and HLA in healthy donors (dated by TCRdb to about 2017). The protocol used for the library was the immunoSEQ multiplex PCR assay. A mixture of 60 forward primers for TCR Vbeta segments and 13 reverse primers for TCR Jbeta segments was used in the multiplex PCR. TCRdb stores this immuneACCESS table with in-frame sequences only. Part of the clones is absent; in the studies checked, under half of the shortfall reflects unresolved V genes, and no reason is known for the rest. This sample holds roughly 170,000 clones; roughly 83% were observed only once. The ten largest make up more than 0.85% of the sample. Sequencing was carried out using PBMCs. The source of these receptors is a man aged 25-40 years in good health and CMV-seronegative.

The CDR3 DNA sequence: TGTGCCAGCAAGGGGCCAGGGGACATCTATGGCTACACCTTC. Translating gives CASKGPGDIYGYTF. J is TRBJ1-2 and V is TRBV9, with D possibly being TRBD1 (6 bases). CDR1 SGDLS and CDR2 YYNGEE come from the germline V gene. The length of the CDR3 is 14 residues. V was shortened by 6 bases and J by 4 bases, with 16 bases between the two germline ends.

This chain uses TRBV28 with TRBJ1-1; 7 bases are a match to TRBD1. The V gene's germline CDR1 is MDHEN and CDR2 SYDVKM. With 3 bases clipped from V and 0 bases from J, the junction kept 7 bases outside the gene matches. This CDR3 contains 16 residues. The CDR3 protein is CASSFIGGEMNTEAFF. CDR3 sequence (DNA): TGTGCCAGCAGTTTTATAGGGGGCGAAATGAACACTGAAGCTTTCTTT.

The CDR3 DNA sequence: TGTGCCAGCAGCCCAAGACAGGGCCTGGACATTCAGTACTTC. Translated, it gives CASSPRQGLDIQYF. This chain uses TRBV11-3 with TRBJ2-4, with TRBD1 matching over 7 bases. Losses at the gene ends were 5 bases for V and 8 bases for J; bases not matched to a gene: 9. The V gene's germline CDR1 is SGHNT and CDR2 YENEEA. The CDR3 is 14 residues long.

V is TRBV5-1 and J is TRBJ2-1, with 8 positions matching TRBD2. The CDR3 spans 16 residues. The V and J ends lost 4 bases and 6 bases, in that order; junction bases with no gene match: 12. Germline CDR1 is SGHRS and CDR2 is YFSETQ. The CDR3: CASSPLLAGVFNEQFF. The DNA of the CDR3 is TGCGCCAGCAGCCCCCTCCTAGCGGGTGTATTCAATGAGCAGTTCTTC.

The genes are TRBV7-9 and TRBJ2-7, with 7 bases matching TRBD2. V gave up 5 bases and J gave up 3 bases; unmatched junction bases: 10. The CDR3 runs to 15 residues. The V gene's germline CDR1 is SEHNR and CDR2 FQNEAQ (reference sequence). The CDR3 DNA follows: TGTGCCAGCAGCCCGAAGACTAGCTACGACTACGAGCAGTACTTC. Translation gives CASSPKTSYDYEQYF. The entire variable domain, with the rest obtained from reference TRBV7-9 and TRBJ2-7, is as follows: DTGVSQNPRHKITKRGQNVTFRCDPISEHNRLYWYRQTLGQGPEFLTYFQNEAQLEKSRLLSDRFSAERPKGSFSTLEIQRTEQGDSAMYLCASSPKTSYDYEQYFGPGTRLTVT.

This clone was detected once. V and J are TRBV19 and TRBJ2-1; 11 nucleotides agree with TRBD2. Germline CDR1 LNHDA, CDR2 SQIVND (reference sequence). The CDR3 has 16 residues. J gave up 6 bases and V 1 base, and 5 bases lay outside the gene matches. The chain's CDR3 is CASSIGSLAGGNEQFF. In nucleotides, the CDR3 is TGTGCCAGTAGTATAGGTTCGCTAGCGGGAGGCAATGAGCAGTTCTTC.

V usage is TRBV15 and J usage is TRBJ2-5; TRBD1 is a possible D gene (5 bases). The germline V and J ends were trimmed by 0 bases and 5 bases, with 10 bases remaining between them. The germline V gene has CDR1 LNHNV and CDR2 YYDKDF (reference sequence). The CDR3 length is 14 residues. The CDR3 spells CATSRESGFETQYF. The CDR3 DNA reads as TGTGCCACCAGCAGAGAGTCAGGGTTCGAGACCCAGTACTTC. Variable domain in full (rest from reference TRBV15 and TRBJ2-5): DAMVIQNPRYQVTQFGKPVTLSCSQTLNHNVMYWYQQKSSQAPKLLFHYYDKDFNNEADTPDNFQSRRPNTSFCFLDIRSPGLGDTAMYLCATSRESGFETQYFGPGTRLLVL.

This sequence joins TRBV15 and TRBJ1-2; D is possibly TRBD1 (6 bases). CDR3 length equals 15 residues. CDR1 LNHNV and CDR2 YYDKDF come from the germline V gene (reference sequence). The V gene lost 2 bases and the J gene lost 4 bases, with 14 bases spanning the gap. DNA for the CDR3: TGTGCCACCAGCAGACACAGGGACCCCTTCTATGGCTACACCTTC. Encoded protein: CATSRHRDPFYGYTF.

With regard to this clone: Other DNA sequences in this specimen translate into the identical CDR3. The gene calls are TRBV6-6 and TRBJ1-1; TRBD1 aligns across 8 bases. The CDR3 runs 13 residues. V trimming: 4 bases; J trimming: 5 bases; junction bases outside the gene matches: 3. Germline assignment: CDR1 MNHNY and CDR2 SVGAGI (reference sequence). In nucleotides, the CDR3 is TGTGCCAGCAGTTTTGACAGGGGTACTGAAGCTTTCTTT. It yields the protein CASSFDRGTEAFF.

V is TRBV18 and J is TRBJ1-4; D remains ambiguous. The germline V and J ends were trimmed by 3 bases and 5 bases, with 10 bases remaining between them. This CDR3 region has 14 residues. CDR1 is KGHSH, CDR2 LQKENI, per germline. CDR3 sequence reads: CASSPGPGNEKLFF. The DNA for the CDR3 is TGTGCCAGCTCACCCGGACCGGGAAATGAAAAACTGTTTTTT.

The chain combines TRBV9 with TRBJ2-1; TRBD2 agrees at 10 bases. CDR1 SGDLS and CDR2 YYNGEE come from the germline V gene. This CDR3 has 14 residues. The J segment lost 12 bases and the V segment lost 4 bases, leaving 10 bases of the junction unmatched. The CDR3, as DNA: TGTGCCAGCAGCACCGTTACTAGCGGGGTGGGGCAGTTCTTC. As protein: CASSTVTSGVGQFF.

V is TRBV29-1 and J is TRBJ2-7; 7 nucleotides line up with TRBD1. Unmatched junction bases numbered 4, after V lost 4 bases and J lost 4 bases. CDR1 is SQVTM, CDR2 ANQGSEA, per germline. This CDR3 contains 12 residues. CDR3 coding DNA: TGCAGCGTTGGGGGCAGGGGGTACGAGCAGTACTTC. It codes for CSVGGRGYEQYF.

The V gene is TRBV27, the J gene TRBJ1-2; D may be TRBD1 (6 bases). The V and J ends lost 8 bases and 6 bases respectively, with 10 bases between them. This CDR3 contains 11 residues. CDR1 is MNHEY, CDR2 SMNVEV, per germline (reference sequence). The CDR3 DNA sequence: TGTGCCAGCGGCAGGGGTGATGGCTACACCTTC. Protein sequence: CASGRGDGYTF.

J is TRBJ1-2 and V is TRBV7-2, with 8 positions matching TRBD1. CDR3 length: 16 amino acids. Germline values: CDR1 SGHTA, CDR2 FQGNSA. J lost 7 bases, V lost 5 bases, and 15 bases had no gene match. The DNA for the CDR3 is TGTGCCAGCAGCGGCTCGGGTGTGACAGGGGCATCTGGCTACACCTTC. This sequence encodes CASSGSGVTGASGYTF.

This chain connects TRBV6-1 to TRBJ2-2; 10 positions agree with TRBD2. Losses at the gene ends were 8 bases for V and 7 bases for J; bases not matched to a gene: 19. The CDR3 spans 18 residues. Germline lookup yields CDR1 MNHNS and CDR2 SASEGT. In DNA, the CDR3 is TGTGCCAGCTGTGCCGGGAACAAGCGGGAGGGCCTGAGCGGGGAGCTGTTTTTT. Its translation is CASCAGNKREGLSGELFF.

This rearrangement joins TRBV18 to TRBJ1-2, with 7 bases aligning to TRBD1. The CDR3 is made up of 14 amino acids. V shed 3 bases, J shed 7 bases, and the junction held 8 bases outside the gene matches. Germline values: CDR1 KGHSH, CDR2 LQKENI. CDR3 loop: CASSPPRDRGGYTF. The CDR3 coding sequence is TGTGCCAGCTCACCCCCCCGGGACAGAGGTGGCTACACCTTC.

V gene TRBV5-4 combines with J gene TRBJ1-2; 9 bases map to TRBD1. There are 16 residues in the CDR3. Germline lookup yields CDR1 SGHNT and CDR2 YYREEE (reference sequence). The J segment lost 8 bases and the V segment lost 4 bases, leaving 15 bases of the junction unmatched. CDR3 region: CASSMDRGQNHQGYTF. CDR3 in DNA: TGTGCCAGCAGCATGGACAGGGGACAAAACCATCAGGGCTACACCTTC.

V is TRBV30 and J is TRBJ1-5; D is uncertain. Per germline, CDR1 GTSNPN and CDR2 SVGIG (reference sequence). The CDR3 runs 12 residues. The ends were cut back, 5 bases at V and 0 bases at J, with 5 bases in the middle. CDR3 in amino acids: CAWSSSNQPQHF. The CDR3 DNA reads as TGTGCCTGGTCCTCTAGCAATCAGCCCCAGCATTTT.

V is TRBV5-1 and J is TRBJ2-7; 8 bases fit TRBD2. Per germline, CDR1 SGHRS and CDR2 YFSETQ. V shed 4 bases and J 4 bases; nucleotides not matched to a gene: 10. This CDR3 spans 15 amino acids. The CDR3 loop reads CASSTQRGYSYEQYF. In DNA, the CDR3 is TGCGCCAGCAGCACGCAGCGGGGGTATTCGTACGAGCAGTACTTC.

The chain has TRBV14 and TRBJ1-1, with D maybe TRBD1 (5 bases). The CDR3 is 16 amino acids. The germline V gene encodes CDR1 SGHDN and CDR2 FVKESK. Trimming left V 0 bases short and J 5 bases short, with 16 bases between. Here the CDR3 reads CASSQDFRAKGTEAFF. The DNA of the CDR3 is TGTGCCAGCAGCCAAGATTTCAGGGCTAAGGGGACTGAAGCTTTCTTT. Combining the CDR3 with reference TRBV14 and TRBJ1-1 gives the whole variable domain EAGVTQFPSHSVIEKGQTVTLRCDPISGHDNLYWYRRVMGKEIKFLLHFVKESKQDESGMPNNRFLAERTGGTYSTLKVQPAELEDSGVYFCASSQDFRAKGTEAFFGQGTRLTVV.